One sample yielded the 21 T cell receptor beta chains listed below, sequenced in a study of blood T cell repertoires in COVID-19 (dated by TCRdb to 2018 to 2020). The library was produced with the immunoSEQ multiplex PCR assay. The table comes from immuneACCESS by way of TCRdb, which keeps in-frame sequences with V and J called. Part of the clones is missing from these tables; in studies checked, under half for an unresolved V gene and the rest for unknown reasons. This sample comprises tens of thousands of clones, around 89% of them detected only once. The biggest ten clones account for under 1.5% of the sample. The sequenced material came from PBMCs or T cells enriched from blood (not recorded which). These receptors originate from a woman aged 50 to 60 with acute COVID-19.

J is TRBJ2-1 and V is TRBV30; D remains unclear. CDR3 size: 12 residues. CDR1 and CDR2 (germline): GTSNPN, SVGIG (reference sequence). With 4 bases removed from V and 3 bases from J, the gap between germline ends came to 7 bases. The CDR3 nucleotides are TGTGCCTGGACGCGCGACTACAATGAGCAGTTCTTC. This gives the protein CAWTRDYNEQFF.

The CDR3 here is CASSTLTGVGEQYF. CDR3 DNA: TGTGCCAGCAGCACCTTGACAGGGGTGGGCGAGCAGTACTTC. V and J are TRBV14 and TRBJ2-7; 8 bases match TRBD1. CDR3 size: 14 residues. CDR1 and CDR2 (germline): SGHDN, FVKESK. V shed 5 bases and J 6 bases; nucleotides not matched to a gene: 9.

The CDR3: CASSLGQDQIYEQYF. The CDR3 DNA sequence: TGTGCCAGCAGCTTAGGGCAGGATCAGATCTACGAGCAGTACTTC. This chain connects TRBV7-6 to TRBJ2-7; D is uncertain. The germline V gene has CDR1 SGHVS and CDR2 FNYEAQ. This CDR3 is 15 amino acids long. Trimming stripped 1 base from V and 3 bases from J, with 13 bases between.

V gene TRBV7-9 combines with J gene TRBJ1-4, with TRBD1 as a possible D gene (5 bases). Trimming shortened V by 0 bases and J by 8 bases, and 19 bases separated the two germline ends. From germline, CDR1 is SEHNR and CDR2 FQNEAQ (reference sequence). The CDR3 has 17 amino acids. The CDR3 region has the DNA TGTGCCAGCAGCTTAGCAGAGACTCCGGGGGACGGGGAAAAACTGTTTTTT. This codes for CASSLAETPGDGEKLFF.

The chain uses TRBV19 and TRBJ1-2; 11 bases are shared with TRBD1. CDR3 length: 15 amino acids. From germline, CDR1 is LNHDA and CDR2 SQIVND (reference sequence). V lost 5 bases and J lost 5; bases outside the gene matches: 7. DNA of the CDR3: TGTGCCAGTAGTCCGGACAGGGGGCTTCGATATGGCTACACCTTC. The encoded protein is CASSPDRGLRYGYTF. The variable domain in full, completed from reference TRBV19 and TRBJ1-2, reads DGGITQSPKYLFRKEGQNVTLSCEQNLNHDAMYWYRQDPGQGLRLIYYSQIVNDFQKGDIAEGYSVSREKKESFPLTVTSAQKNPTAFYLCASSPDRGLRYGYTFGSGTRLTVV.

The chain carries TRBV10-1 and TRBJ2-7; 7 bases map to TRBD1. The CDR3 extends over 10 amino acids. Germline V gene sequence: CDR1 WNHNN, CDR2 SYGVQD (reference sequence). V shed 9 bases, J shed 5 bases, and the junction held 1 base outside the gene matches. CDR3 nucleotide sequence: TGCGCCAGACAGGGGAACGAGCAGTACTTC. This sequence encodes CARQGNEQYF.

The rearrangement links TRBV5-1 to TRBJ2-5; 11 bases are shared with TRBD2. Germline-derived CDR1 and CDR2 are SGHRS and YFSETQ. This CDR3 contains 14 residues. V was pared by 7 bases and J by 4 bases, with 6 bases of the junction left unmatched. The CDR3 region has the DNA TGCGCCAGCGGACCTACTAGCGGGAGAGAGACCCAGTACTTC. This translates into CASGPTSGRETQYF. The full variable domain, rest sourced from reference TRBV5-1 and TRBJ2-5, is KAGVTQTPRYLIKTRGQQVTLSCSPISGHRSVSWYQQTPGQGLQFLFEYFSETQRNKGNFPGRFSGRQFSNSRSEMNVSTLELGDSALYLCASGPTSGRETQYFGPGTRLLVL.

The rearrangement joins TRBV5-1 to TRBJ2-2, with a weak D call TRBD1 (5 bases). V dropped 4 bases and J dropped 6 bases, with 13 bases sitting between them. The CDR3 runs to 14 residues. Germline V gene lookup returns CDR1 SGHRS and CDR2 YFSETQ. The CDR3 spells CASSVDSSAGELFF. The CDR3 DNA follows: TGCGCCAGCAGCGTAGACAGTTCGGCCGGGGAGCTGTTTTTT.

This chain connects TRBV10-3 to TRBJ2-2, with a weak D call TRBD1 (6 bases). The CDR3 is 16 residues long. The ends were cut back, 4 bases at V and 1 base at J, with 13 bases in the middle. Germline V gene lookup returns CDR1 ENHRY and CDR2 SYGVKD. The CDR3 region is CAISGEGVLNTGELFF. The CDR3, as DNA: TGTGCCATCAGTGGTGAGGGGGTCCTGAACACCGGGGAGCTGTTTTTT.

The genes are TRBV25-1 and TRBJ1-1; D is undetermined. V was pared by 6 bases and J by 1 base, with 6 bases between. This CDR3 contains 12 residues. Looked up from germline, CDR1 is MGHDK and CDR2 is SYGVNS. The CDR3 region is CASREQNTEAFF. The DNA for the CDR3 is TGTGCCAGCAGGGAACAGAACACTGAAGCTTTCTTT. The full variable domain, in which reference TRBV25-1 and TRBJ1-1 provide the parts outside the CDR3, is EADIYQTPRYLVIGTGKKITLECSQTMGHDKMYWYQQDPGMELHLIHYSYGVNSTEKGDLSSESTVSRIRTEHFPLTLESARPSHTSQYLCASREQNTEAFFGQGTRLTVV.

Here the CDR3 DNA reads TGCAGCGTTGCGGGGGGGGGCAATCAGCCCCAGCATTTT. Translation gives CSVAGGGNQPQHF. The chain joins TRBV29-1 to TRBJ1-5; possible D gene TRBD1, 5 bases. The CDR3 loop spans 13 amino acids. CDR1 SQVTM and CDR2 ANQGSEA come from the germline V gene. V lost 4 bases and J 2 bases, leaving 9 bases between the germline ends.

V usage is TRBV5-1 and J usage is TRBJ1-2, with 8 bases fitting TRBD1. J lost 7 bases, V lost 0 bases, and 11 bases had no gene match. The CDR3 is 16 residues long. Germline CDR1 reads SGHRS; CDR2 reads YFSETQ. CDR3 residues: CASSLATLGQGTGYTF. As DNA, the CDR3 is TGCGCCAGCAGCTTGGCAACGTTAGGACAGGGCACTGGCTACACCTTC.

J is TRBJ1-2 and V is TRBV6-5; D uncertain. Looked up from germline, CDR1 is MNHEY and CDR2 is SVGAGI. Trimming shortened V by 4 bases and J by 5 bases, and 11 bases separated the two germline ends. The CDR3 is 13 amino acids. The CDR3 here is CASSSWQRYGYTF. Written as DNA, the CDR3 is TGTGCCAGCAGTTCGTGGCAGCGATATGGCTACACCTTC.

This chain uses TRBV3-1 (or the pseudogene TRBV3-2) with TRBJ1-1; D unresolved. V shed 1 base and J shed 2 bases, with 8 bases lying between them. The CDR3 covers 14 residues. Germline-derived CDR1 and CDR2 are LGHDT and YNNKEL (reference sequence). In DNA form, the CDR3 reads TGTGCCAGCAGCCAAGGTCGGGAAAACACTGAAGCTTTCTTT. Its translation is CASSQGRENTEAFF.

CDR3 nucleotides: TGCGCCAGCAGCCAAGATAGTGGAGGCCGAACCAGCACAGATACGCAGTATTTT. It codes for CASSQDSGGRTSTDTQYF. The chain couples TRBV4-1 to TRBJ2-3; perhaps TRBD2 as D (5 bases). This CDR3 spans 18 amino acids. The V gene's germline CDR1 is MGHRA and CDR2 YSYEKL. Between the trimmed V and J ends, which lost 0 bases and 0 bases, there was a span of 16 bases.

The chain recombines TRBV6-5 with TRBJ2-1, with D perhaps matching TRBD2 (6 bases). Germline values: CDR1 MNHEY, CDR2 SVGAGI. V shed 5 bases and J shed 5 bases, with 13 bases lying between them. The CDR3 has 14 residues. The CDR3 reads CASSKSGLHNEQFF. The CDR3 DNA is TGTGCCAGCAGTAAATCGGGACTTCACAATGAGCAGTTCTTC.

This chain links TRBV19 with TRBJ1-1, with D perhaps matching TRBD1 (5 bases). The V end was cut by 6 bases, the J end by 2 bases, with 16 bases between. Germline lookup yields CDR1 LNHDA and CDR2 SQIVND (reference sequence). The CDR3 is 15 amino acids. The CDR3 spells CASSPDSPRNTEAFF. For the CDR3, the DNA is TGTGCCAGTAGCCCTGACAGCCCCAGAAACACTGAAGCTTTCTTT.

Notes on this clone: One end of the junction varies from germline; a read error may be responsible. V and J are TRBV27 and TRBJ2-7; 8 positions agree with TRBD1. The germline V gene encodes CDR1 MNHEY and CDR2 SMNVEV (reference sequence). The CDR3 consists of 12 residues. The CDR3 loop reads CASSSGDRKPHF. In nucleotides, the CDR3 is TGTGCCAGCAGTTCCGGGGACAGGAAGCCCCACTTC.

The chain is built from TRBV18 and TRBJ1-3; D not certain. This CDR3 comprises 15 residues. Per germline, CDR1 KGHSH and CDR2 LQKENI. The V and J ends lost 6 bases and 4 bases respectively, with 16 bases between them. CDR3: CASSASSFSGNTIYF. CDR3 DNA sequence: TGTGCCAGCTCCGCGTCAAGTTTTAGCGGAAACACCATATATTTT.

This clone has a handful of counts. For the CDR3, the DNA is TGTGCCAGCAGTTACTCTGGCAGTATCCCTTTCTTT. It specifies CASSYSGSIPFF. The rearrangement links TRBV6-6 to TRBJ1-1; D is undetermined. The germline gives CDR1 MNHNY, CDR2 SVGAGI (reference sequence). The CDR3 has 12 residues. Trimming removed 0 bases at V and 12 bases at J, with 11 bases between.

Only a few counts were recorded for this clone. This sequence joins TRBV24-1 and TRBJ2-1; weak D call: TRBD2 (6 bases). With 6 bases removed from V and 7 bases from J, the gap between germline ends came to 9 bases. The CDR3 has 12 residues. Per the germline V gene, CDR1 is KGHDR and CDR2 is SFDVKD. CDR3 coding DNA: TGTGCCACCAGTAGAAGCGGGAATGAGCAGTTCTTC. Residues: CATSRSGNEQFF.